What follows are 6 T cell receptor beta chains derived from one specimen sequenced in a study of cytomegalovirus exposure and HLA in healthy donors. Vbeta (60) and Jbeta (13) primers were used in the PCR. TCRdb's copy holds only in-frame clones and misses some; the assay was immunoSEQ multiplex PCR. The sample yields 75,000 to 100,000 clones, 60% to 80% seen once. The sequenced sample consisted of PBMCs. These receptors all stem from a man aged 35 to 55 in good health and CMV-seronegative.

This rearrangement joins TRBV9 to TRBJ2-7; D is uncertain. The CDR3 is 14 residues long. Trimming cost V 1 base and J 3 bases, with 11 bases left between them. Germline CDR1 reads SGDLS; CDR2 reads YYNGEE. CDR3 coding DNA: TGTGCCAGCAGCGTAAGAACCGACTTCTACGAGCAGTACTTC. Translation gives CASSVRTDFYEQYF. Looking up the rest from reference TRBV9 and TRBJ2-7 gives the full variable domain: DSGVTQTPKHLITATGQRVTLRCSPRSGDLSVYWYQQSLDQGLQFLIQYYNGEERAKGNILERFSAQQFPDLHSELNLSSLELGDSALYFCASSVRTDFYEQYFGPGTRLTVT.

The chain is built from TRBV7-2 and TRBJ2-1; 7 bases map to TRBD1. CDR1 SGHTA and CDR2 FQGNSA come from the germline V gene. V shed 2 bases, J shed 9 bases, and the junction held 10 bases outside the gene matches. CDR3 length: 15 amino acids. Here the CDR3 DNA reads TGTGCCAGCAGCTTAAATGGACAGGCTAGGAGTGAGCAGTTCTTC. Amino acids: CASSLNGQARSEQFF. Full variable domain (missing parts from reference TRBV7-2 and TRBJ2-1): GAGVSQSPSNKVTEKGKDVELRCDPISGHTALYWYRQSLGQGLEFLIYFQGNSAPDKSGLPSDRFSAERTGGSVSTLTIQRTQQEDSAVYLCASSLNGQARSEQFFGPGTRLTVL.

The chain has TRBV18 and TRBJ1-1; no firm D call. This CDR3 has 13 amino acids. Trimming took off 4 bases at V and 5 bases at J, with 11 bases between the two ends. Germline CDR1 reads KGHSH; CDR2 reads LQKENI. The CDR3 bases are TGTGCCAGCTCACGAGCACCCCGAACTGAAGCTTTCTTT. Residues: CASSRAPRTEAFF.

V is TRBV11-2 and J is TRBJ1-6; 10 nucleotides match TRBD1. The CDR3 contains 19 residues. CDR1 is SGHAT and CDR2 is FQNNGV in the germline V gene. The J segment lost 0 bases and the V segment lost 1 base, leaving 6 bases of the junction unmatched. The CDR3 coding sequence is TGTGCCAGCAGCTTAGCCCCGACAGGGGGCAGCTCCTATAATTCACCCCTCCACTTT. Translated, it gives CASSLAPTGGSSYNSPLHF.

The rearrangement links TRBV30 to TRBJ1-5; D is uncertain. Between the trimmed V and J ends, which lost 0 bases and 3 bases, there was a span of 12 bases. Germline V gives CDR1 GTSNPN, CDR2 SVGIG (reference sequence). CDR3 size: 15 residues. DNA for the CDR3: TGTGCCTGGAGTGTCGGGAGCCAAGTCAATCAGCCCCAGCATTTT. Translating it yields CAWSVGSQVNQPQHF. The variable domain in full, completed from reference TRBV30 and TRBJ1-5, reads SQTIHQWPATLVQPVGSPLSLECTVEGTSNPNLYWYRQAAGRGLQLLFYSVGIGQISSEVPQNLSASRPQDRQFILSSKKLLLSDSGFYLCAWSVGSQVNQPQHFGDGTRLSIL.

The chain links TRBV28 to TRBJ1-5; 7 bases line up with TRBD1. Per germline, CDR1 MDHEN and CDR2 SYDVKM. Unmatched junction bases numbered 9, after V lost 5 bases and J lost 11 bases. The CDR3 loop spans 13 amino acids. The CDR3 here is CASSRQGVSAQHF. Here the CDR3 DNA reads TGTGCCAGCAGTCGACAGGGAGTATCAGCCCAGCATTTT.